The rows below give T cell receptor beta chains drawn from one sample of a study of control samples from healthy donors and cancer patients. Generated by immunoSEQ multiplex PCR, the TCRdb table keeps only in-frame clones and is missing some. The sample contains around 140,000 clones, over 80% of which appear only once. Sequenced: blood. The receptors were gathered from a woman aged 45-60 years in good health. CDR3s include the opening cysteine and the closing phenylalanine or tryptophan. D genes are given only for firm matches. Clone size is given for some rows only: seen once, a few or many times, or a class if the clone is expanded.

j_call clone_size v_call d_call cdr3_aa cdr3_nt
TRBJ1-1 . TRBV29-1 . CSVVFAQGSEAFF TGCAGCGTTGTCTTCGCGCAGGGCAGTGAAGCTTTCTTT
TRBJ1-2 . TRBV2 . CASSPRRDDYTF TGTGCCAGCAGCCCCCGACGGGACGACTACACCTTC
TRBJ2-7 . TRBV6-1 . CASSEARGLASGEQYF TGTGCCAGCAGTGAAGCGCGGGGGCTCGCCTCTGGCGAGCAGTACTTC
TRBJ1-6 . TRBV7-9 TRBD1 CASSTGQGDNSPLHF TGTGCCAGCAGCACCGGACAGGGGGATAATTCACCCCTCCACTTT
TRBJ1-2 . TRBV16 . CASSHFGREQKPPNYGYTF TGTGCCAGCAGCCACTTTGGCAGGGAGCAGAAGCCTCCTAACTATGGCTACACCTTC
TRBJ1-2 . TRBV11-3 . CASSSPTRIGYGYTF TGTGCCAGCAGCTCACCAACACGTATCGGCTATGGCTACACCTTC
TRBJ2-5 . TRBV6-7 . CASSYFRDTETQYF TGTGCCAGCAGTTATTTCAGGGACACGGAGACCCAGTACTTC
TRBJ1-1 . TRBV28 . CASSLQGRRTEAFF TGTGCCAGCAGTTTACAGGGTCGGAGAACTGAAGCTTTCTTT
TRBJ1-2 . TRBV7-2 . CASSLSSAYGYTF TGTGCCAGCAGCTTATCGTCCGCCTATGGCTACACCTTC
TRBJ2-7 . TRBV7-6 . CASSHPRGGQDYEQYF TGTGCCAGCAGCCACCCCAGGGGGGGCCAGGACTACGAGCAGTACTTC
TRBJ1-1 . TRBV5-1 . CASSLFGSGNLNTEAFF TGCGCCAGCAGCTTGTTTGGTAGCGGGAATCTAAACACTGAAGCTTTCTTT
TRBJ1-5 . TRBV9 . CASSGGFNQPQHF TGTGCCAGCAGCGGAGGTTTCAATCAGCCCCAGCATTTT
TRBJ1-1 . TRBV24-1 . CATSVGNTEAFF TGTGCCACCAGTGTGGGGAACACTGAAGCTTTCTTT
TRBJ1-6 . TRBV10-3 . CAIKTGVYNSPLHF TGTGCCATCAAAACCGGGGTCTATAATTCACCCCTCCACTTT
TRBJ2-5 . TRBV7-8 . CASSLVGQINQETQYF TGTGCCAGCAGCTTAGTCGGTCAGATAAACCAAGAGACCCAGTACTTC
TRBJ1-2 . TRBV6-5 . CAHAGTSNYGYTF TGTGCCCACGCGGGGACCTCTAACTATGGCTACACCTTC
TRBJ1-6 . TRBV3-1/TRBV3-2 . CASSQIDRNSPLHF TGTGCCAGCAGCCAGATCGACCGAAATTCACCCCTCCACTTT
TRBJ1-2 . TRBV27 . CASSFLGAQGYGYTF TGTGCCAGCAGTTTTTTGGGGGCCCAGGGCTATGGCTACACCTTC
TRBJ1-1 once TRBV10-3 . CAISEGIGGGTEAFF TGTGCCATCAGTGAGGGTATCGGGGGGGGCACTGAAGCTTTCTTT
TRBJ1-1 . TRBV29-1 . CSAKLQGGTEAFF TGCAGCGCAAAGCTACAGGGCGGCACTGAAGCTTTCTTT
TRBJ2-4 . TRBV28 TRBD2 CASRPLAGKGAKNIQYF TGTGCCAGCAGACCCCTAGCGGGCAAGGGAGCCAAAAACATTCAGTACTTC
TRBJ2-7 . TRBV12-3/TRBV12-4 TRBD1 CASTRDRSYEQYF TGTGCCAGCACCCGGGACAGAAGCTACGAGCAGTACTTC
TRBJ1-3 few TRBV5-1 . CASSLSGTGNTIYF TGCGCCAGCAGCTTGTCCGGAACTGGAAACACCATATATTTT
TRBJ2-5 . TRBV7-9 TRBD1 CASSLPRRGRQGAGETQYF TGTGCCAGCAGCTTACCCAGGCGGGGACGGCAGGGGGCAGGTGAGACCCAGTACTTC
TRBJ1-5 . TRBV12-2 . CASRGTDSNQPQHF TGTGCAAGTCGCGGGACAGATAGCAATCAGCCCCAGCATTTT
TRBJ1-5 . TRBV27 TRBD1 CASSSRGLPYSNQPQHF TGTGCCAGCAGTTCGAGGGGGCTCCCGTATAGCAATCAGCCCCAGCATTTT
TRBJ2-5 . TRBV18 . CASSPSLETQYF TGTGCCAGCTCACCATCCTTGGAGACCCAGTACTTC
TRBJ2-7 . TRBV2 . CASSKLVGDYEQYF TGTGCCAGCAGTAAACTGGTAGGTGACTACGAGCAGTACTTC
TRBJ1-3 . TRBV6-5 . CASSLSRGNTIYF TGTGCCAGCAGCCTGTCCAGAGGAAACACCATATATTTT
TRBJ2-1 . TRBV14 TRBD2 CASSQTSGGANEQFF TGTGCCAGCAGCCAAACTAGCGGGGGGGCTAATGAGCAGTTCTTC
TRBJ1-2 once TRBV19 . CASSMGRNYGYTF TGTGCCAGTAGTATGGGACGGAACTATGGCTACACCTTC
TRBJ2-5 . TRBV4-1 . CASSFTAQETQYF TGCGCCAGCAGCTTCACAGCCCAAGAGACCCAGTACTTC
TRBJ2-5 . TRBV5-6 TRBD2 CASSPGGAGLETQYF TGTGCCAGCAGCCCCGGGGGAGCGGGGCTAGAGACCCAGTACTTC
TRBJ2-6 . TRBV15 . CATTHGTGANVLTF TGTGCCACCACACATGGGACTGGGGCCAACGTCCTGACTTTC
TRBJ2-3 . TRBV11-2 . CASSLVLLTDTQYF TGTGCCAGCAGCTTAGTCCTGCTAACAGATACGCAGTATTTT
TRBJ1-5 . TRBV27 . CASSWTRGQPQHF TGTGCCAGCAGTTGGACACGGGGTCAGCCCCAGCATTTT
TRBJ1-6 . TRBV28 . CATRVPIVASPLHF TGTGCCACCCGAGTACCCATCGTGGCTTCACCCCTCCACTTT
TRBJ1-2 . TRBV19 . CASSIELNYGYTF TGTGCCAGTAGTATAGAACTTAACTATGGCTACACCTTC
TRBJ1-1 . TRBV19 . CASHTYGVPGKNTEAFF TGTGCCAGCCACACCTACGGGGTCCCAGGGAAGAACACTGAAGCTTTCTTT
TRBJ2-2 . TRBV5-1 TRBD1 CASSLEGMRGPTGELFF TGCGCCAGCAGCTTGGAGGGCATGAGGGGGCCAACCGGGGAGCTGTTTTTT
TRBJ1-4 . TRBV3-1/TRBV3-2 . CASSQASTNEKLFF TGTGCCAGCAGCCAAGCATCAACTAATGAAAAACTGTTTTTT
TRBJ1-5 . TRBV7-9 . CASSPFAGPNQPQHF TGTGCCAGCAGCCCATTCGCTGGGCCTAATCAGCCCCAGCATTTT
TRBJ1-5 . TRBV10-2 . CASSEPGDQPQHF TGCGCCAGCAGTGAACCCGGGGATCAGCCCCAGCATTTT
TRBJ2-5 . TRBV28 TRBD1 CASSLSGGGETQYF TGTGCCAGCAGTTTATCAGGGGGCGGGGAGACCCAGTACTTC
TRBJ2-3 . TRBV28 . CASSQGSGPPTDTQYF TGTGCCAGCAGCCAGGGTTCGGGACCTCCCACAGATACGCAGTATTTT
TRBJ2-1 . TRBV28 TRBD2 CASSWGAGGQGRSPSYNEQFF TGTGCCAGCAGTTGGGGGGCGGGGGGCCAAGGTAGGTCCCCTTCCTACAATGAGCAGTTCTTC
TRBJ1-2 . TRBV6-5 . CASSYGDGYTF TGTGCCAGCAGTTATGGGGATGGCTACACCTTC